This note documents a single TCR beta chain sequence. Its target is unknown. CDR1 DFQATT and CDR2 SNEGSKA come from the germline V gene (reference sequence). This CDR3 region has 10 residues. Trimming pared 5 bases from V and 11 bases from J, leaving 12 bases between. The record originates from a study of metastatic and nonmetastatic thyroid tumors. Points from the study as a whole: Across blood and tumor, TCR beta diversity in malignant thyroid tumors was reportedly significantly higher than in benign nodules.

Patients were all untreated before their thyroid surgery. In the authors' methods: A distant-metastasis classifier for papillary thyroid cancer was built using CDR3 differences across clinicopathological groups. TCRdb re-clonotyped the PCR reads via MiXCR. TCRdb's processing, not the authors' own work, is the source of the V and J calls. The sample shows around 16,000 clones, 33% of them seen only once. This chain connects TRBV20-1 to TRBJ1-1; no firm D call. Sequences were obtained from tumor tissue. This TCR derives from a male donor with papillary thyroid cancer or a benign thyroid nodule (not recorded which). Some clones in this sample may be carry-over from other donors' samples. In DNA form, the CDR3 reads TGCAGTGCTCGGGTCATTGATGCTTTCTTT. Protein: CSARVIDAFF.